This T cell receptor (beta chain) is drawn from a study of human T cells and chemical hapten exposure. Germline lookup yields CDR1 MNHNS and CDR2 SASEGT. The CDR3 runs 13 residues. V lost 5 bases and J 5 bases, leaving 13 bases between the germline ends. Time point of the sample: patch test 1, 2 weeks after DPC sensitization. Treatment meaning: therapeutic diphenylcyclopropenone sensitization with weekly scalp DPC. Total RNA was isolated from unfractionated whole blood. This clonotype was recorded many times. TCRdb passed the RACE reads through MiXCR, listing each CDR3 protein once. This table has roughly 38,000 distinct CDR3 sequences, more than 3% appearing once.

The gene calls are TRBV6-1 and TRBJ2-7, with D maybe TRBD2 (6 bases). The receptor comes from a man between 45 and 60 years old with alopecia areata. Some clones in this sample may be carry-over from other donors' samples. The sequencing here drew on whole blood, taken in connection with sensitization to the hapten diphenylcyclopropenone (DPC). The CDR3 is CASSRLEGNEQYF. CDR3 DNA: TGTGCCAGCAGTAGATTGGAGGGTAACGAGCAGTACTTC.